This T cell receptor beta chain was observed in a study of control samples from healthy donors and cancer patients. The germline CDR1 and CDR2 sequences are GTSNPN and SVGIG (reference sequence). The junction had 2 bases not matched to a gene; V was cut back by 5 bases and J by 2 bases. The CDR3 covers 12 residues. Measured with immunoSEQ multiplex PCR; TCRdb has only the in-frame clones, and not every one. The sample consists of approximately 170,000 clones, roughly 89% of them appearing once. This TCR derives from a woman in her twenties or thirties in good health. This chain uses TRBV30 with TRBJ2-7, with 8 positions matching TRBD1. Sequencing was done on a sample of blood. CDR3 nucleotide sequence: TGTGCCTGGGACAGGGGTGCCTACGAGCAGTACTTC. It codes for CAWDRGAYEQYF.